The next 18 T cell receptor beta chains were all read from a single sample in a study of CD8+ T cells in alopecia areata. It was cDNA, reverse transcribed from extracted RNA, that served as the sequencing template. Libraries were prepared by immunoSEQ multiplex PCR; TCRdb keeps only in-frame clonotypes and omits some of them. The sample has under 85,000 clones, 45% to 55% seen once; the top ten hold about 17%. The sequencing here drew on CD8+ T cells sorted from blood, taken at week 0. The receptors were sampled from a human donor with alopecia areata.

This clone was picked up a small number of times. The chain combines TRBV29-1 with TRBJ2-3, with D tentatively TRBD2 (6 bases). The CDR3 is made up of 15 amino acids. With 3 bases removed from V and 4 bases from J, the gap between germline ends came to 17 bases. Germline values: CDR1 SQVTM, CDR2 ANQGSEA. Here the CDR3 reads CSVEVAGRKSDTQYF. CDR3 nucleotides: TGCAGCGTTGAGGTGGCAGGGAGGAAGTCAGATACGCAGTATTTT.

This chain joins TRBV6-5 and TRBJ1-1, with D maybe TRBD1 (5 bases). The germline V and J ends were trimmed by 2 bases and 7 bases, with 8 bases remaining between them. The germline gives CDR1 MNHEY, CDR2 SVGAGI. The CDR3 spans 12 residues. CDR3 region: CASSYGANEAFF. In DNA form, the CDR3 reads TGTGCCAGCAGTTACGGGGCGAATGAAGCTTTCTTT.

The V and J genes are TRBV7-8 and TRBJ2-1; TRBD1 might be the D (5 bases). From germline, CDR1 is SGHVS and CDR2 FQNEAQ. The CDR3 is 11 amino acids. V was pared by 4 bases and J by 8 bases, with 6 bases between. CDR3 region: CASSSTDEQFF. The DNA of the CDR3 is TGTGCCAGCAGCTCGACAGATGAGCAGTTCTTC.

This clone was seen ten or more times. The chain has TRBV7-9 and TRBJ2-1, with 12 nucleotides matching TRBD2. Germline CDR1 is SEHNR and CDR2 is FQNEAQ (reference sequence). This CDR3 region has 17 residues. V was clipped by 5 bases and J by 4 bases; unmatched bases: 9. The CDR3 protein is CASSGGTSGLRYNEQFF. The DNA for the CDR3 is TGTGCCAGCAGCGGGGGGACTAGCGGGTTGCGTTACAATGAGCAGTTCTTC.

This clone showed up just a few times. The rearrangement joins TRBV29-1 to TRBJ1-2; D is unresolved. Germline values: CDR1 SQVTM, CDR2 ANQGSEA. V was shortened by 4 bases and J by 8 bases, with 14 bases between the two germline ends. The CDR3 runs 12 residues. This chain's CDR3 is CSVATPRLGYTF. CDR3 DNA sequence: TGCAGCGTTGCGACACCCCGTCTAGGCTACACCTTC.

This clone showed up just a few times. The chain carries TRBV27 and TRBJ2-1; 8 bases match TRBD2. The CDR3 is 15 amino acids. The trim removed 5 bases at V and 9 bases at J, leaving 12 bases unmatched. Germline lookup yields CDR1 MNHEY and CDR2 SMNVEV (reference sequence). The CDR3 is CASSLVSGSLGEQFF. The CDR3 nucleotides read TGTGCCAGCAGTCTCGTAAGCGGGAGCCTGGGTGAGCAGTTCTTC.

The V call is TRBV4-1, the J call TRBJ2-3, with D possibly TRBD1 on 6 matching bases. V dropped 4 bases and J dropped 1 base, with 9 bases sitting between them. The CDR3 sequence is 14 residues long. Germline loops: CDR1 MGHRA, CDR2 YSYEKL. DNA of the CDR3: TGCGCCAGCAGCCCCAGACAGGGCACAGATACGCAGTATTTT. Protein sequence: CASSPRQGTDTQYF.

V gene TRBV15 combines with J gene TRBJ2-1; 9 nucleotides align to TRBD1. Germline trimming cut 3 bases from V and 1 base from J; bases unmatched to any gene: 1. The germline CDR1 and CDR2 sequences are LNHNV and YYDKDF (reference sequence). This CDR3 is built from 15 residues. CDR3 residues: CATSRTGGSYNEQFF. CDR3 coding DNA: TGTGCCACCAGCAGGACAGGGGGGTCCTACAATGAGCAGTTCTTC.

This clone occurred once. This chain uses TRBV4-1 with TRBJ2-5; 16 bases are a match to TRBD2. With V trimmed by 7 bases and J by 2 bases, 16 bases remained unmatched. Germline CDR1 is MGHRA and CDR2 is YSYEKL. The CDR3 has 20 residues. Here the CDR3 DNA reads TGCGCCAGCAAGACCCACTCCGGGACTAGCGGGAGGGCGGTACAAGAGACCCAGTACTTC. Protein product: CASKTHSGTSGRAVQETQYF.

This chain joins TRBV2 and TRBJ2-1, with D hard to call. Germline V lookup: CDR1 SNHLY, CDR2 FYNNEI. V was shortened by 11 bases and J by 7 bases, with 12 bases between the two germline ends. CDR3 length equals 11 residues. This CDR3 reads CACGPGNEQFF. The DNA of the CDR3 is TGTGCCTGCGGCCCCGGGAATGAGCAGTTCTTC.

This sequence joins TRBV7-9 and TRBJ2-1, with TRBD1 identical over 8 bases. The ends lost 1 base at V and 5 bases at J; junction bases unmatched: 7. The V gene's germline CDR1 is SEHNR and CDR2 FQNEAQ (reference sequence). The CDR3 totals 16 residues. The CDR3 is CASSLVPGQANNEQFF. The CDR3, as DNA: TGTGCCAGCAGCTTAGTCCCGGGACAGGCGAACAATGAGCAGTTCTTC.

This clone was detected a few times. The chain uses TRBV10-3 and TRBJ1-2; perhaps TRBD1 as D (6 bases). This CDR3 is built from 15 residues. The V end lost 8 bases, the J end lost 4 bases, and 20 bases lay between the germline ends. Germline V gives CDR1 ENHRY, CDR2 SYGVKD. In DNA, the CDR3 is TGTGCCATCGCAGGGGCGCAAGTTCGGACCTATGGCTACACCTTC. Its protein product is CAIAGAQVRTYGYTF.

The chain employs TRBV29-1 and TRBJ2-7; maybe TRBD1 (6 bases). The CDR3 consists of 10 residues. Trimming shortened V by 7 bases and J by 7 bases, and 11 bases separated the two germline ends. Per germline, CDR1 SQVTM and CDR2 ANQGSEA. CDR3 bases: TGCAGCGCTACGGACAGTGAGCAGTACTTC. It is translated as CSATDSEQYF.

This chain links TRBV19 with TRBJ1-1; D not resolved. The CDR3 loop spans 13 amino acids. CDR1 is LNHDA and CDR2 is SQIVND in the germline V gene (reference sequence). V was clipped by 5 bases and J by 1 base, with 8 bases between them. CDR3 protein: CASSVSANTEAFF. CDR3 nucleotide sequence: TGTGCCAGTAGTGTTTCGGCGAACACTGAAGCTTTCTTT. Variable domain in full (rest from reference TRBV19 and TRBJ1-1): DGGITQSPKYLFRKEGQNVTLSCEQNLNHDAMYWYRQDPGQGLRLIYYSQIVNDFQKGDIAEGYSVSREKKESFPLTVTSAQKNPTAFYLCASSVSANTEAFFGQGTRLTVV.

CDR3 sequence (DNA): TGTGCCAGCAGCCCCCAACCGACAGGGAAGCAGGGGCAGCCCCAGCATTTT. Its translation is CASSPQPTGKQGQPQHF. The gene calls are TRBV5-4 and TRBJ1-5, with TRBD1 matching 7 bases. Per the germline V gene, CDR1 is SGHNT and CDR2 is YYREEE (reference sequence). The ends lost 4 bases at V and 7 bases at J; junction bases unmatched: 17. The CDR3 is made up of 17 amino acids. Using reference TRBV5-4 and TRBJ1-5 for the parts outside the CDR3, the full variable domain is ETGVTQSPTHLIKTRGQQVTLRCSSQSGHNTVSWYQQALGQGPQFIFQYYREEENGRGNFPPRFSGLQFPNYSSELNVNALELDDSALYLCASSPQPTGKQGQPQHFGDGTRLSIL.

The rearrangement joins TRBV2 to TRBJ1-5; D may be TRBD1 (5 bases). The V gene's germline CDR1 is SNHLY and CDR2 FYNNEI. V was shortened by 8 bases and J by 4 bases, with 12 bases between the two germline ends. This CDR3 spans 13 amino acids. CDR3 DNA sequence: TGTGCCAGCGTATACCGGGGGAATCAGCCCCAGCATTTT. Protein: CASVYRGNQPQHF.

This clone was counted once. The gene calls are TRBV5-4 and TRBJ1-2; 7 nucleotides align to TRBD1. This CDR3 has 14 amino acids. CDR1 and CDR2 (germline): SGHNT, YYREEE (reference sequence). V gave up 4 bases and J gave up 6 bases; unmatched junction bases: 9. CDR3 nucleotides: TGTGCCAGCAGCCCCAGACAGGGTGATGATGGCTACACCTTC. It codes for CASSPRQGDDGYTF.

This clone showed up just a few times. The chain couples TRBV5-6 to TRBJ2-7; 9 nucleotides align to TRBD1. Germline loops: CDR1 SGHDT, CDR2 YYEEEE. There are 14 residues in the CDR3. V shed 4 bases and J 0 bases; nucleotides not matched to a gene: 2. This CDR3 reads CASSPDRGSYEQYF. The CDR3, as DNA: TGTGCCAGCAGCCCGGACAGGGGCTCCTACGAGCAGTACTTC.